The T cell receptor (beta chain) described here comes from a study of T cell changes during pregnancy in multiple sclerosis (dated by TCRdb to the late 2010s). Regarding the study in general: The study looked at changes in the T cell repertoire across pregnancy in women with multiple sclerosis.

About this clone: Its specific antigen is unknown. Base qualities are not at hand, and no much larger clone is one base apart.

The germline V gene specifies MNHEY as CDR1 and SVGAGI as CDR2. Spanning cysteine to phenylalanine, the CDR3 consists of 15 amino acids. The entry retains the CDR3 DNA only, 45 bases that are in frame from base 1. From V the trimming removes 6 bases and from J it removes 4 bases, while the gene matches leave 8 bases of the junction unaccounted for. The library was prepared using the immunoSEQ multiplex PCR assay. This immuneACCESS table, as held by TCRdb, lists in-frame sequences with V and J called but not all clones. Of the missing ones, under half trace to an unresolved V gene in checked studies; the others have no known cause. This sample lists roughly 64,000 clones; around 91% were detected once. The ten largest clonotypes hold around 6.8% of the sample.

This clonotype was sampled from a female donor in good health, enrolled as a control in a pregnancy study. Source: peripheral blood, taken in the third trimester of pregnancy. The V gene is TRBV6-5 and the J gene is TRBJ2-3; 9 bases in the middle match TRBD2. The nucleotides are TGTGCCAGCAGGGCTAGCGGGATAGATTCAGATACGCAGTATTTT. This encodes CASRASGIDSDTQYF.